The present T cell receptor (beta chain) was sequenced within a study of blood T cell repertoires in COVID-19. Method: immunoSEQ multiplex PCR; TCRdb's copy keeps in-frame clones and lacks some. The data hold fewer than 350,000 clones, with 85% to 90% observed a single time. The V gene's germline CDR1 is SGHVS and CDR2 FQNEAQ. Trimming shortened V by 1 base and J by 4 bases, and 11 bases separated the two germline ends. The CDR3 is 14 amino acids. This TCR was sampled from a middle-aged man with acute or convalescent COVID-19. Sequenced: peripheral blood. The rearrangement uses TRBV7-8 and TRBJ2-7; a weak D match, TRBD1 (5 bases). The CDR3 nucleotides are TGTGCCAGCAGCTTAGTGGCAGGGATATACGAGCAGTACTTC. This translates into CASSLVAGIYEQYF. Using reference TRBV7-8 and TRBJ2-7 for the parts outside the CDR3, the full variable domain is GAGVSQSPRYKVAKRGQDVALRCDPISGHVSLFWYQQALGQGPEFLTYFQNEAQLDKSGLPSDRFFAERPEGSVSTLKIQRTQQEDSAVYLCASSLVAGIYEQYFGPGTRLTVT.